This T cell receptor (beta chain) was captured by sequencing in a study of response to subunit inactivated influenza vaccine. Study-level points and caveats: Authors suggested few new T cells are recruited by each seasonal influenza vaccination.

From the RT-PCR reads, TCRdb called clonotypes with MiXCR, one entry per CDR3 protein. Of around 850,000 distinct CDR3 sequences listed, about 18% were seen once; the top ten hold about 11%. Trimming pared 1 base from V and 1 base from J, leaving 14 bases between. The CDR3 is made up of 16 amino acids. Germline CDR1 reads DFQATT; CDR2 reads SNEGSKA (reference sequence). About this clonotype: Its specificity is unknown.

The receptor's source is a man in his fifties who received an inactivated influenza vaccine. The source material was PBMCs from blood, sampled roughly 5 days after vaccination. The J gene is TRBJ1-5, the V gene TRBV20-1, with D possibly matching TRBD1 (6 bases). CDR3 sequence (DNA): TGCAGTGCTAGAGTAGGGGGGGGACAAAGCAATCAGCCCCAGCATTTT. Protein: CSARVGGGQSNQPQHF.